What follows are 9 T cell receptor beta chains derived from one specimen sequenced in a study of human T cells and chemical hapten exposure. Specified time point: patch test 1, 2 weeks after DPC sensitization. Treatment denoted: therapeutic diphenylcyclopropenone sensitization with weekly scalp DPC. TCRdb redid the calling of the RACE reads with MiXCR, one entry per CDR3 protein. The top ten clones hold 2% to 2.5% of a sample with around 380,000 distinct CDR3 sequences, more than 4.5% of them seen once. This sample comprised whole blood, obtained in connection with sensitization to the hapten diphenylcyclopropenone (DPC). These receptors all come from a woman between 45 and 60 years old with alopecia areata. Some clones in this sample may be carry-over from other donors' samples.

The V gene is TRBV27, the J gene TRBJ2-5, with 9 bases that match TRBD2. V lost 5 bases, J lost 1 base, and 8 bases stayed unmatched. The CDR3 sequence is 16 residues long. Germline V lookup: CDR1 MNHEY, CDR2 SMNVEV (reference sequence). CDR3 protein: CASSRRLAEIQETQYF. The CDR3 DNA is TGTGCCAGCAGTCGACGACTAGCGGAGATCCAAGAGACCCAGTACTTC.

In this sample, this clonotype turned up many times. The rearrangement links TRBV21-1 to TRBJ1-1; the D call in the table, TRBD1, was not verified against the DNA. TRBV21-1 is recorded as a pseudogene. This CDR3 spans 14 amino acids. Written as DNA, the CDR3 is TGTGCCAGCAGCACGACAGAGATGAACACTGAAGCTTTCTTT. It is translated as CASSTTEMNTEAFF.

This clonotype was observed many times. V and J are TRBV12-3 or TRBV12-4 and TRBJ1-1; D call uncertain. Trimming took 3 bases from V and 1 from J, leaving 6 bases between them. This CDR3 region has 13 residues. The CDR3, as DNA: TGTGCCAGCAGTTTCGGGTGGAACACTGAAGCTTTCTTT. This translates into CASSFGWNTEAFF.

This rearrangement joins TRBV20-1 to TRBJ1-1; 7 bases agree with TRBD1. CDR1 is DFQATT, CDR2 SNEGSKA, per germline (reference sequence). The CDR3 totals 14 residues. Trimming took 6 bases from V and 2 from J; bases not matched to a gene: 9. The chain's CDR3 is CSAGGDSLNTEAFF. Written as DNA, the CDR3 is TGCAGTGCCGGGGGGGACAGTCTCAACACTGAAGCTTTCTTT.

A few counts support this clonotype. This chain joins TRBV5-6 and TRBJ2-2, with 9 bases fitting TRBD2. Germline V gene lookup returns CDR1 SGHDT and CDR2 YYEEEE. V dropped 2 bases and J dropped 3; count of bases not matched to a gene: 5. The CDR3 runs to 16 residues. CDR3 nucleotides: TGTGCCAGCAGCTTTGTGCGGGGGGGCTACACCGGGGAGCTGTTTTTT. Translating it yields CASSFVRGGYTGELFF.

The chain recombines TRBV6-1 with TRBJ1-5; tentatively, D is TRBD1 (6 bases). The CDR3 has 17 residues. Trimming removed 2 bases from V and 6 bases from J, with 20 bases in between. Germline loops: CDR1 MNHNS, CDR2 SASEGT. The chain's CDR3 is CASSEKPAGVGSQPQHF. The CDR3 bases are TGTGCCAGCAGTGAAAAGCCCGCAGGGGTTGGGAGTCAGCCCCAGCATTTT.

This clonotype was picked up many times. V is TRBV7-9 and J is TRBJ2-7; 7 positions agree with TRBD2. CDR1 is SEHNR and CDR2 is FQNEAQ in the germline V gene (reference sequence). V shed 1 base, J shed 5 bases, and the junction held 5 bases outside the gene matches. This CDR3 has 14 amino acids. The CDR3 reads CASSLEAGTHEQYF. The CDR3 DNA reads TGTGCCAGCAGCTTAGAAGCGGGGACCCACGAGCAGTACTTC. The whole variable domain, remainder taken from reference TRBV7-9 and TRBJ2-7, is DTGVSQNPRHKITKRGQNVTFRCDPISEHNRLYWYRQTLGQGPEFLTYFQNEAQLEKSRLLSDRFSAERPKGSFSTLEIQRTEQGDSAMYLCASSLEAGTHEQYFGPGTRLTVT.

At least ten counts were recorded for this clonotype. This chain links TRBV3-1 with TRBJ2-7; TRBD1 is a possible D gene (5 bases). CDR1 LGHDT and CDR2 YNNKEL come from the germline V gene (reference sequence). V dropped 2 bases and J dropped 3 bases, with 8 bases sitting between them. The CDR3 covers 13 residues. CDR3 loop: CASSQQGSYEQYF. CDR3 bases: TGTGCCAGCAGCCAACAGGGCAGCTACGAGCAGTACTTC.

This clonotype was seen at least ten times. The chain links TRBV5-1 to TRBJ2-5, with D tentatively TRBD1 or TRBD2 (5 bases each). Germline V gene lookup returns CDR1 SGHRS and CDR2 YFSETQ. V lost 0 bases, J lost 2 bases, and 11 bases lay in between. This CDR3 region has 15 residues. The CDR3 sequence: CASSLVGRHQETQYF. The CDR3 bases are TGCGCCAGCAGCTTGGTGGGACGCCATCAAGAGACCCAGTACTTC.